One sample yielded the 10 T cell receptor beta chains listed below, sequenced in a study of blood T cell repertoires in COVID-19. Sequencing used immunoSEQ multiplex PCR; TCRdb keeps in-frame clones, though not all of them. The table has about 200,000 clones, 80% seen once. The sequencing sample was made of peripheral blood. All receptors come from a woman in her sixties or seventies with acute or convalescent COVID-19.

This rearrangement joins TRBV29-1 to TRBJ1-4; TRBD1 aligns across 8 bases. Trimming at V came to 6 bases and at J to 6 bases, leaving 3 bases not matched to a gene. CDR3 length equals 12 residues. Looked up from germline, CDR1 is SQVTM and CDR2 is ANQGSEA. In DNA form, the CDR3 reads TGCAGCGTCAAACAGGGGGATGAAAAACTGTTTTTT. Protein product: CSVKQGDEKLFF.

The rearrangement uses TRBV30 and TRBJ1-4; D is unclear. Trimming cost V 4 bases and J 7 bases, with 19 bases left between them. The CDR3 totals 15 residues. Germline assignment: CDR1 GTSNPN and CDR2 SVGIG (reference sequence). The CDR3 nucleotides read TGTGCCTGGAAACTCCGACGGGGTAACGGTGAAAAACTGTTTTTT. Protein: CAWKLRRGNGEKLFF.

This sequence joins TRBV10-3 and TRBJ2-3; TRBD2 matches at 8 bases. V dropped 4 bases and J dropped 0; count of bases not matched to a gene: 3. The CDR3 is 15 amino acids. Germline loops: CDR1 ENHRY, CDR2 SYGVKD. The CDR3, as DNA: TGTGCCATCAGTGCCGGGGGGGGAAGCACAGATACGCAGTATTTT. This sequence encodes CAISAGGGSTDTQYF.

This clone was picked up one time. The chain employs TRBV11-2 and TRBJ1-2; D remains unclear. V was shortened by 2 bases and J by 4 bases, with 14 bases between the two germline ends. CDR3 length: 15 amino acids. Germline values: CDR1 SGHAT, CDR2 FQNNGV. CDR3 sequence: CASSLSAGGLYGYTF. DNA of the CDR3: TGTGCCAGCAGCTTATCCGCCGGAGGACTCTATGGCTACACCTTC.

The chain uses TRBV5-4 and TRBJ1-2; D not certain. This CDR3 comprises 13 residues. V was pared by 2 bases and J by 1 base, with 6 bases between. From germline, CDR1 is SGHNT and CDR2 YYREEE (reference sequence). As DNA, the CDR3 is TGTGCCAGCAGCTTTGAGGGTAACTATGGCTACACCTTC. This sequence encodes CASSFEGNYGYTF.

Here the CDR3 reads CASSRGWGSGEKLFF. The CDR3 DNA reads as TGTGCCAGCAGCCGCGGGTGGGGTTCTGGGGAAAAACTGTTTTTT. This sequence joins TRBV6-6 and TRBJ1-4, with unresolved D. This CDR3 region has 15 residues. From germline, CDR1 is MNHNY and CDR2 SVGAGI (reference sequence). Trimming shortened V by 6 bases and J by 8 bases, and 19 bases separated the two germline ends.

This chain joins TRBV6-5 and TRBJ2-7, with 10 bases aligning to TRBD2. Germline V lookup: CDR1 MNHEY, CDR2 SVGAGI. This CDR3 spans 14 amino acids. V lost 7 bases to trimming and J lost 4 bases; unmatched junction nucleotides: 7. CDR3 nucleotides: TGTGCCAGCATGTGGGGACTAGCGTCTTACGAGCAGTACTTC. Residues: CASMWGLASYEQYF.

This sequence joins TRBV5-6 and TRBJ1-3, with D unresolved. V lost 2 bases to trimming and J lost 0 bases, with 12 bases between them. This CDR3 is built from 16 residues. CDR1 is SGHDT and CDR2 is YYEEEE in the germline V gene. CDR3 DNA sequence: TGTGCCAGCAGCTTCTTTGGGCCCAGCTCTGGAAACACCATATATTTT. Encoded protein: CASSFFGPSSGNTIYF. Together with reference TRBV5-6 and TRBJ1-3, the CDR3 gives the full variable domain: DAGVTQSPTHLIKTRGQQVTLRCSPKSGHDTVSWYQQALGQGPQFIFQYYEEEERQRGNFPDRFSGHQFPNYSSELNVNALLLGDSALYLCASSFFGPSSGNTIYFGEGSWLTVV.

The rearrangement joins TRBV6-5 to TRBJ1-1; D is unresolved. The ends were cut back, 6 bases at V and 1 base at J, with 12 bases in the middle. Germline V gene sequence: CDR1 MNHEY, CDR2 SVGAGI. The CDR3 sequence is 14 residues long. Written as DNA, the CDR3 is TGTGCCAGCAGACCGCCCACTCCGAACACTGAAGCTTTCTTT. This encodes CASRPPTPNTEAFF.

The chain links TRBV24-1 to TRBJ1-1, with 8 bases matching TRBD1. V was pared by 7 bases and J by 10 bases, with 13 bases of the junction left unmatched. CDR3 length: 14 amino acids. The germline V gene has CDR1 KGHDR and CDR2 SFDVKD. Written as DNA, the CDR3 is TGTGCCACCAGAGAGGACAGGGACGGGGCGAGAGCTTTCTTT. Translated, it gives CATREDRDGARAFF.